This T cell receptor (beta chain) was obtained from a study of PD-1 blockade in classical Hodgkin lymphoma. Points from the study as a whole: TCR diversity rose significantly by C4D1 in CD4+ but not CD8+ cells. Diminished baseline TCR diversity has been reported in newly diagnosed patients relative to healthy donors.

This CDR3 is built from 13 residues. The germline V gene has CDR1 MDHEN and CDR2 SYDVKM. V lost 1 base and J lost 8, with 8 bases in between. As to time point: cycle 4 day 1 (C4D1), after 5 to 7 weeks of nivolumab. All patients relapsed after autologous stem cell transplantation, and brentuximab vedotin exposure varied. In regard to this clone: Its target is not known.

The table came from immunoSEQ multiplex PCR; TCRdb's copy has only in-frame clones and leaves some out. The sample includes fewer than 100,000 clones, about 92% seen only once; the top ten take roughly 2.1%. This sequence joins TRBV28 and TRBJ2-2; no firm D call. The starting material was peripheral blood mononuclear cells (PBMCs), obtained before the fourth cycle of nivolumab. The clonotype originates from a human donor with classical Hodgkin lymphoma. The CDR3 reads CASSLSRVGELFF. CDR3 sequence (DNA): TGTGCCAGCAGTTTATCCCGAGTTGGGGAGCTGTTTTTT.